Listed below are T cell receptor beta chains from one sample, sequenced in a study of blood T cell repertoires in COVID-19. The data were produced by immunoSEQ multiplex PCR, yet TCRdb's version contains in-frame clones alone and is incomplete. The profile shows over 130,000 clones, around 89% of them singletons. The sample consisted of peripheral blood. These receptors came from an elderly woman with acute or convalescent COVID-19. Each CDR3 is given with its conserved first and last residue. Each record gives: CDR3 length, V gene, CDR3 protein.

length: 16
V: TRBV6-2/TRBV6-3
CDR3: CASSYSNGRGDTEAFF

length: 14
V: TRBV5-1
CDR3: CASRAGDKNTEAFF

length: 11
V: TRBV19
CDR3: CASRAGYTQYF

length: 11
V: TRBV29-1
CDR3: CSVTGEYGYTF

length: 16
V: TRBV6-6
CDR3: CASRGDSGSYNSPLHF

length: 16
V: TRBV7-8
CDR3: CASSPKTGRPGNTIYF

length: 15
V: TRBV19
CDR3: CASSGQGQGHSGYTF

length: 14
V: TRBV9
CDR3: CASSVSGAGEEQYF

length: 17
V: TRBV10-3
CDR3: CAISETFETATYQPQHF

length: 12
V: TRBV18
CDR3: CASSPRIGGYTF

length: 16
V: TRBV2
CDR3: CASSGGTGEGLETQYF

length: 15
V: TRBV5-4
CDR3: CASSLPGGGAETQYF

length: 16
V: TRBV21-1
CDR3: CASSKEDSGRYNEQFF

length: 13
V: TRBV18
CDR3: CASSLGQVYGYTF

length: 15
V: TRBV19
CDR3: CASSSPGTGSYGYTF

length: 15
V: TRBV5-1
CDR3: CASSLASTGYTEAFF

length: 13
V: TRBV27
CDR3: CATRNRVNTEAFF

length: 13
V: TRBV30
CDR3: CAWSVLVRSGQYF

length: 14
V: TRBV18
CDR3: CASSPSPTQETQYF

length: 14
V: TRBV6-4
CDR3: CASSEWAGGTEAFF

length: 14
V: TRBV5-1
CDR3: CASSAQGGNTEAFF

length: 14
V: TRBV3-1/TRBV3-2
CDR3: CASSQEGGYTEAFF